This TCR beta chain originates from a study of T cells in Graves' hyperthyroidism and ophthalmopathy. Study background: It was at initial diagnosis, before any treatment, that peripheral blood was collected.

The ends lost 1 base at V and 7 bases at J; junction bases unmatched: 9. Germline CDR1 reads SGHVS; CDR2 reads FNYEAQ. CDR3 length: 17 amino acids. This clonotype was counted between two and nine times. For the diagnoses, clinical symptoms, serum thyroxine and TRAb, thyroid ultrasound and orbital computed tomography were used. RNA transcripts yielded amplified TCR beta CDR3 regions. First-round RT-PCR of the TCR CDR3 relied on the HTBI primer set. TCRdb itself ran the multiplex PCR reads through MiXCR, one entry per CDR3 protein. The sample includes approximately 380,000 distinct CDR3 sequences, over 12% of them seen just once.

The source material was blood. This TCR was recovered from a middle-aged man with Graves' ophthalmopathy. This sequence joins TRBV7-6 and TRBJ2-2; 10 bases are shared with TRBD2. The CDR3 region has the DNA TGTGCCAGCAGCTTAGGGGCTAGCGGGAGATTTGGCGGGGAGCTGTTTTTT. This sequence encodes CASSLGASGRFGGELFF.